This paragraph reports one T cell receptor beta chain. Its target is not known. Unmatched junction bases numbered 6, after V lost 2 bases and J lost 3 bases. Germline assignment: CDR1 MNHEY and CDR2 SVGAGI. CDR3 length: 16 residues. 5'RACE with constant-segment primers built TCRalpha and TCRbeta cDNA libraries with UMIs. Each CDR3 protein is one row after TCRdb ran MiXCR on the 5' RACE reads. This sample has around 180,000 distinct CDR3 sequences, with around 15% found just once. This entry comes from a study of T-cell memory formation after mild COVID-19. Notes on the study in general: SARS-CoV-2 specificity was not confirmed for second-wave clones peaking on day 37. The finding that pre-infection memory included some responding clones suggested that cross-reactive memory joined. The study found contracting CD4+ clones mainly in CM and EM and contracting CD8+ clones in EMRA.

The sample comprised PBMCs or a T cell subset sorted from them (not recorded which). The sequence was obtained from an adult woman who had mild COVID-19 (a few samples of this study predate the infection). Cell type and time point are not known. The chain is built from TRBV6-5 and TRBJ2-3, with 9 bases aligning to TRBD2. The CDR3 region has the DNA TGTGCCAGCAGTTACCACACAACTAGCGGGACAGATACGCAGTATTTT. It yields the protein CASSYHTTSGTDTQYF.